Following are 25 T cell receptor beta chains from one sample sequenced in a study of cytomegalovirus exposure and HLA in healthy donors. PCR amplification relied on 60 Vbeta primers (plus 13 Jbeta primers). Profiling relied on immunoSEQ multiplex PCR, and the TCRdb table lists in-frame clones only, not all of them. The sample contains roughly 190,000 clones, over 60% of which appear only once. The source material was PBMCs. Receptors originate from a woman in her 50s in good health and CMV-seronegative.

This sequence joins TRBV5-4 and TRBJ1-1; D unresolved. This CDR3 is 11 amino acids long. Germline assignment: CDR1 SGHNT and CDR2 YYREEE (reference sequence). V was shortened by 0 bases and J by 8 bases, with 5 bases between the two germline ends. In nucleotides, the CDR3 is TGTGCCAGCAGCTTGGACAGAGAAGCTTTCTTT. Translation: CASSLDREAFF.

Here the CDR3 reads CASSSPFGQGASSGNIQYF. The CDR3 nucleotides are TGTGCCAGCAGCTCACCGTTTGGACAGGGGGCTTCTTCAGGAAACATTCAGTACTTC. V and J are TRBV7-2 and TRBJ2-4; TRBD1 agrees at 11 bases. The CDR3 has 19 amino acids. The germline CDR1 and CDR2 sequences are SGHTA and FQGNSA. Losses at the gene ends were 4 bases for V and 6 bases for J; bases not matched to a gene: 17.

This clone came up a few times. The rearrangement links TRBV7-9 to TRBJ2-7, with D tentatively TRBD2 (7 bases). The CDR3 is made up of 18 amino acids. The germline V gene encodes CDR1 SEHNR and CDR2 FQNEAQ (reference sequence). Between the trimmed V and J ends, which lost 5 bases and 3 bases, there was a span of 26 bases. CDR3 protein: CASSPPRGARAGIYEQYF. The DNA for the CDR3 is TGTGCCAGCAGCCCCCCCAGGGGAGCCCGAGCGGGAATCTACGAGCAGTACTTC.

Only a few counts were recorded for this clone. The chain joins TRBV4-3 to TRBJ2-2; tentative D call: TRBD1 (5 bases). V dropped 4 bases and J dropped 3 bases, with 12 bases sitting between them. The CDR3 runs to 15 residues. The V gene's germline CDR1 is LGHNA and CDR2 YSLEER. CDR3 nucleotides: TGCGCCAGCAGCCGTGAAGGGGCGGACACCGGGGAGCTGTTTTTT. Protein: CASSREGADTGELFF.

The chain carries TRBV7-8 and TRBJ2-4; a weak D match, TRBD1 (5 bases). V was shortened by 7 bases and J by 3 bases, with 16 bases between the two germline ends. Germline-derived CDR1 and CDR2 are SGHVS and FQNEAQ. The CDR3 loop spans 15 amino acids. This CDR3 is CASNPSTAYKNIQYF. DNA for the CDR3: TGTGCCAGCAACCCCTCGACAGCGTACAAAAACATTCAGTACTTC.

The rearrangement joins TRBV28 to TRBJ2-3; 13 nucleotides line up with TRBD2. The CDR3 spans 15 residues. J gave up 5 bases and V 6 bases, and 5 bases lay outside the gene matches. The germline gives CDR1 MDHEN, CDR2 SYDVKM. The CDR3 DNA reads as TGTGCCAGCAGCGGGACTAGCGGGATTGGAGATACGCAGTATTTT. It specifies CASSGTSGIGDTQYF.

The chain carries TRBV6-5 and TRBJ2-7; the match to TRBD2 covers 10 bases. CDR1 is MNHEY, CDR2 SVGAGI, per germline. V lost 1 base to trimming and J lost 4 bases; unmatched junction nucleotides: 1. The CDR3 runs to 14 residues. Written as DNA, the CDR3 is TGTGCCAGCAGTTACTTTAGCGGGGGGTACGAGCAGTACTTC. It specifies CASSYFSGGYEQYF.

A few counts support this clone. The chain couples TRBV19 to TRBJ1-1; D uncertain. Germline-derived CDR1 and CDR2 are LNHDA and SQIVND (reference sequence). The CDR3 has 14 residues. Trimming removed 10 bases at V and 0 bases at J, with 15 bases between. This CDR3 is CATIPTDVNTEAFF. CDR3 coding DNA: TGTGCCACCATTCCAACAGACGTGAACACTGAAGCTTTCTTT.

This rearrangement joins TRBV11-2 to TRBJ2-7, with 8 bases identical to TRBD1. Germline trimming cut 4 bases from V and 3 bases from J; bases unmatched to any gene: 8. The germline V gene has CDR1 SGHAT and CDR2 FQNNGV. The CDR3 has 15 residues. The CDR3 bases are TGTGCCAGCAGCTCCTTGACAGGGGCCGACTACGAGCAGTACTTC. Protein sequence: CASSSLTGADYEQYF.

The CDR3 nucleotides are TGTGCCAGCAGCTCCAAAATTGAAGCTTTCTTT. Residues: CASSSKIEAFF. The chain is built from TRBV5-8 and TRBJ1-1, with D unclear. CDR1 is SGHTS, CDR2 YDEGEE, per germline. The CDR3 sequence is 11 residues long. Trimming removed 3 bases at V and 7 bases at J, with 7 bases between.

The V call is TRBV28, the J call TRBJ2-1, with TRBD2 matching 14 bases. This CDR3 is 17 amino acids long. V lost 5 bases to trimming and J lost 2 bases; unmatched junction nucleotides: 5. Germline V gene data show CDR1 as MDHEN and CDR2 as SYDVKM. CDR3 residues: CASSHLGLAGAYNEQFF. In DNA form, the CDR3 reads TGTGCCAGCAGTCATCTGGGACTAGCGGGAGCCTACAATGAGCAGTTCTTC. The full variable domain, completed using reference TRBV28 and TRBJ2-1, is DVKVTQSSRYLVKRTGEKVFLECVQDMDHENMFWYRQDPGLGLRLIYFSYDVKMKEKGDIPEGYSVSREKKERFSLILESASTNQTSMYLCASSHLGLAGAYNEQFFGPGTRLTVL.

V and J are TRBV6-6 and TRBJ1-4; D perhaps matches TRBD1 (6 bases). The CDR3 runs 14 residues. Trimming took off 8 bases at V and 5 bases at J, with 15 bases between the two ends. CDR1 is MNHNY and CDR2 is SVGAGI in the germline V gene (reference sequence). CDR3 amino acids: CASLFGTPNEKLFF. The CDR3 nucleotides read TGTGCCAGCCTCTTTGGGACACCGAATGAAAAACTGTTTTTT.

The table lists this clone with a few counts. The chain has TRBV11-2 and TRBJ2-7, with D perhaps matching TRBD1 (6 bases). V gave up 1 base and J gave up 4 bases, with 14 bases separating them. The CDR3 runs to 15 residues. Germline CDR1 reads SGHAT; CDR2 reads FQNNGV. Here the CDR3 reads CASSLASGVRYEQYF. CDR3 DNA sequence: TGTGCCAGCAGCTTAGCTTCAGGGGTAAGGTACGAGCAGTACTTC.

This clone was observed a handful of times. This rearrangement joins TRBV4-3 to TRBJ2-7; a weak D match, TRBD2 (5 bases). V lost 3 bases, J lost 0 bases, and 6 bases lay in between. This CDR3 has 13 amino acids. CDR1 is LGHNA and CDR2 is YSLEER in the germline V gene. DNA for the CDR3: TGCGCCAGCAGCCATACTAGCTCCTACGAGCAGTACTTC. Translation: CASSHTSSYEQYF.

The V call is TRBV4-3, the J call TRBJ2-7; D might be TRBD1 (6 bases). This CDR3 has 14 amino acids. In germline, CDR1 is LGHNA, CDR2 YSLEER. Trimming took off 0 bases at V and 3 bases at J, with 9 bases between the two ends. The CDR3 here is CASSQDRGGYEQYF. CDR3 sequence (DNA): TGCGCCAGCAGCCAAGATCGAGGGGGCTACGAGCAGTACTTC.

The chain's CDR3 is CASRKLAGYVNEQFF. CDR3 coding DNA: TGTGCCAGCAGGAAACTAGCGGGATACGTCAATGAGCAGTTCTTC. The genes are TRBV28 and TRBJ2-1; 10 nucleotides align to TRBD2. There are 15 residues in the CDR3. Germline assignment: CDR1 MDHEN and CDR2 SYDVKM. V dropped 6 bases and J dropped 6; count of bases not matched to a gene: 8. Looking up the rest from reference TRBV28 and TRBJ2-1 gives the full variable domain: DVKVTQSSRYLVKRTGEKVFLECVQDMDHENMFWYRQDPGLGLRLIYFSYDVKMKEKGDIPEGYSVSREKKERFSLILESASTNQTSMYLCASRKLAGYVNEQFFGPGTRLTVL.

This rearrangement joins TRBV6-5 to TRBJ1-4, with a weak D call TRBD1 (6 bases). CDR1 is MNHEY and CDR2 is SVGAGI in the germline V gene. Deletions cut 8 bases from V and 8 bases from J, with 18 bases between. The CDR3 covers 14 residues. CDR3 residues: CASRDNGWDEKLFF. The CDR3 DNA follows: TGTGCCAGCCGGGACAACGGGTGGGACGAAAAACTGTTTTTT.

The chain uses TRBV7-6 and TRBJ1-2, with TRBD1 as a possible D gene (5 bases). The length of the CDR3 is 14 residues. V was shortened by 1 base and J by 8 bases, with 14 bases between the two germline ends. Germline CDR1 and CDR2: SGHVS and FNYEAQ. The CDR3 here is CASSLGRGVEGYTF. The CDR3 region has the DNA TGTGCCAGCAGCTTAGGTCGGGGGGTAGAAGGCTACACCTTC. Full variable domain (outside the CDR3, taken from reference TRBV7-6 and TRBJ1-2): GAGVSQSPRYKVTKRGQDVALRCDPISGHVSLYWYRQALGQGPEFLTYFNYEAQQDKSGLPNDRFSAERPEGSISTLTIQRTEQRDSAMYRCASSLGRGVEGYTFGSGTRLTVV.

V usage is TRBV4-1 and J usage is TRBJ2-7; tentative D call: TRBD2 (5 bases). Germline V CDR1 and CDR2: MGHRA, YSYEKL. V was trimmed by 3 bases and J by 2 bases, leaving 14 bases between them. The CDR3 has 15 residues. CDR3 DNA sequence: TGCGCCAGCAGCCAGGCGGACTTGACGACCTACGAGCAGTACTTC. Encoded protein: CASSQADLTTYEQYF.

The chain couples TRBV9 to TRBJ2-7; 12 bases are a match to TRBD1. CDR1 is SGDLS and CDR2 is YYNGEE in the germline V gene. The V segment lost 0 bases and the J segment 6 bases; nucleotides outside the gene matches: 4. This CDR3 is 15 amino acids long. CDR3: CASSVAGDRGREQYF. The CDR3 region has the DNA TGTGCCAGCAGCGTAGCCGGGGACAGGGGGCGCGAGCAGTACTTC.

The rearrangement joins TRBV6-6 to TRBJ2-1; 8 bases are a match to TRBD2. Germline-derived CDR1 and CDR2 are MNHNY and SVGAGI (reference sequence). V trimming: 0 bases; J trimming: 4 bases; junction bases outside the gene matches: 2. The CDR3 length is 15 residues. The CDR3 DNA reads TGTGCCAGCAGTTACTCTCGGGAGGGTTACAATGAGCAGTTCTTC. Translated: CASSYSREGYNEQFF.

The chain combines TRBV27 with TRBJ1-2, with 7 bases matching TRBD1. V trimming: 5 bases; J trimming: 6 bases; junction bases outside the gene matches: 12. This CDR3 spans 15 amino acids. Germline V gives CDR1 MNHEY, CDR2 SMNVEV (reference sequence). For the CDR3, the DNA is TGTGCCAGCAGTCCGAGACAGGGTCTAAGAGATGGCTACACCTTC. Amino acid sequence: CASSPRQGLRDGYTF.

The gene calls are TRBV28 and TRBJ1-2; 7 bases are shared with TRBD1. CDR1 is MDHEN, CDR2 SYDVKM, per germline. J lost 2 bases, V lost 8 bases, and 8 bases had no gene match. CDR3 length equals 14 residues. The CDR3 reads CASEERGQNYGYTF. The CDR3 DNA sequence: TGTGCCAGCGAAGAGAGGGGACAGAACTATGGCTACACCTTC.

V usage is TRBV28 and J usage is TRBJ2-3; 12 bases are a match to TRBD2. CDR1 is MDHEN, CDR2 SYDVKM, per germline. This CDR3 comprises 16 residues. The J segment lost 7 bases and the V segment lost 7 bases, leaving 12 bases of the junction unmatched. The CDR3 is CASTPSGGASRNTQYF. CDR3 sequence (DNA): TGTGCCAGCACTCCTAGCGGGGGGGCCAGTCGAAATACGCAGTATTTT.

The V gene is TRBV4-2, the J gene TRBJ2-1; maybe TRBD1 (6 bases). Trimming left V 6 bases short and J 2 bases short, with 20 bases between. The CDR3 consists of 17 residues. CDR1 and CDR2 from the germline V gene are LGHNA and YNFKEQ. For the CDR3, the DNA is TGTGCCAGCAGTCGGATCCAGGGGCCGGGAACCTACAATGAGCAGTTCTTC. Protein sequence: CASSRIQGPGTYNEQFF.